A selection of T cell receptor beta chains follows, all from one sample in a study of CD8 T cells in Susac syndrome. A single record per CDR3 protein comes from TCRdb applying MiXCR to the immunoSEQ multiplex PCR reads. The repertoire has 150,000 or so distinct CDR3 sequences, over 90% of them found once; the top ten carry about 0.15%. The sequencing input was CD4+ T cells from PBMCs. The receptors derive from a human donor with Susac syndrome. CDR3s include the opening cysteine and the closing phenylalanine or tryptophan. The D gene is left open where the match is weak. The listing skips clone size in some rows; elsewhere it reads once, few, many or a size class.

.	TRBV30	TRBD2	TRBJ2-2	TGTGCCTGGAGTGTACTGGCGGGGGTAAACACCGGGGAGCTGTTTTTT	CAWSVLAGVNTGELFF
.	TRBV29-1	.	TRBJ2-1	TGCAGCGTTGGAGAGGGACTGGTCAATGAGCAGTTCTTC	CSVGEGLVNEQFF
once	TRBV7-3	.	TRBJ2-1	TGTGCCAGCAGCTTTTCAGCCTCCAATGAGCAGTTCTTC	CASSFSASNEQFF
.	TRBV3-1	TRBD2	TRBJ2-3	TGTGCCAGCAGCCATGGGACTAGCGCAGATACGCAGTATTTT	CASSHGTSADTQYF
.	TRBV18	.	TRBJ2-7	TGTGCCAGCTCACAAGGTCCAGGGGAATACGAGCAGTACTTC	CASSQGPGEYEQYF
.	TRBV18	TRBD1	TRBJ1-5	TGTGCCAGCTCACCAGAACGACAGGGGGTGAATCAGCCCCAGCATTTT	CASSPERQGVNQPQHF
.	TRBV20-1	.	TRBJ2-3	TGCAGTGGCAAAGCGGGCACAGATACGCAGTATTTT	CSGKAGTDTQYF
.	TRBV5-4	TRBD1	TRBJ1-6	TGTGCCAGCAGCCAGGACAGGACTATCCCCCACTTT	CASSQDRTIPHF
.	TRBV15	TRBD1	TRBJ2-7	TGTGCCACCAGCTCAGGACAGGGTCCCCGCGATGGTTACGAGCAGTACTTC	CATSSGQGPRDGYEQYF
once	TRBV6-5	.	TRBJ2-5	TGTGCCAGCTGGCGGGGCTACCAAGAGACCCAGTACTTC	CASWRGYQETQYF
.	TRBV10-3	TRBD1	TRBJ2-7	TGTGCCATCAGCTGGGGACAGGGGGCTGACGAGCAGTACTTC	CAISWGQGADEQYF
once	TRBV5-1	.	TRBJ1-2	TGCGCCAGCAGCTTGGGACAGGTGCCTTATGGCTACACCTTC	CASSLGQVPYGYTF
.	TRBV20-1	.	TRBJ2-7	TGCAGTGCTAGTCTCGCGGCAGGGGCCTACGAGCAGTACTTC	CSASLAAGAYEQYF
.	TRBV25-1	TRBD1	TRBJ1-2	TGTGCCAGCAGTGAAACAGGGGGCGCATATGGCTACACCTTC	CASSETGGAYGYTF
.	TRBV3-1	TRBD1	TRBJ1-5	TGTGCCAGCAGCCAACCAGGACAGGGGGATCAGCCCCAGCATTTT	CASSQPGQGDQPQHF
.	TRBV15	.	TRBJ2-7	TGTGCCACCAGCAGAGGGGAGGAGCAGTACTTC	CATSRGEEQYF
once	TRBV3-1	.	TRBJ1-1	TGTGCCAGCAGCCAGATAATGACACCCCAGGGCACTGAAGCTTTCTTT	CASSQIMTPQGTEAFF
once	TRBV19	.	TRBJ1-1	TGTGCCAGTAGTGGGTTAAGTGAAGCTTTCTTT	CASSGLSEAFF
.	TRBV30	.	TRBJ1-2	TGTGCCTGGAGTCCAGGGGATGGCGGCTACACCTTC	CAWSPGDGGYTF
.	TRBV28	.	TRBJ2-5	TGTGCCAGCAGTTCTCAGGAGGGGAACCAAGAGACCCAGTACTTC	CASSSQEGNQETQYF
.	TRBV9	.	TRBJ2-5	TGTGCCAGCAGCGTGGGGACAGCGGGCGGGGAGACCCAGTACTTC	CASSVGTAGGETQYF
once	TRBV5-5	TRBD1	TRBJ2-7	TGTGCCAGCAGCCGGGCGACAGGGTACAACGAGCAGTACTTC	CASSRATGYNEQYF
.	TRBV9	.	TRBJ2-5	TGTGCCAGCAGCGCCCGGGACTCCGGGCCCCAGTACTTC	CASSARDSGPQYF
.	TRBV6-5	.	TRBJ2-2	TGTGCCAGCAGTCCTAATAGGGGTTCCGGGGAGCTGTTTTTT	CASSPNRGSGELFF
.	TRBV15	.	TRBJ2-5	TGTGCCACCAGCAGACCGGGCGTGAGTCGGCAGACCCAGTACTTC	CATSRPGVSRQTQYF
.	TRBV30	.	TRBJ1-3	TGTGCCTGGAGTGCAATAATCTCTGGAAACACCATATATTTT	CAWSAIISGNTIYF
.	TRBV6-6	TRBD2	TRBJ2-3	TGTGCCAGCAGCCAACAGCGGGGGGGAAATACGCAGTATTTT	CASSQQRGGNTQYF
.	TRBV3-1	.	TRBJ1-5	TGTGCCAGCAGCCAAGCCGGTGGTGGCAATCAGCCCCAGCATTTT	CASSQAGGGNQPQHF
.	TRBV27	TRBD2	TRBJ2-7	TGTGCCAGCAGTGACAGCGGGACTACCTCCTACGAGCAGTACTTC	CASSDSGTTSYEQYF
.	TRBV30	.	TRBJ1-2	TGTGCCTGGAGGTGGGGAGCCCAGAACTATGGCTACACCTTC	CAWRWGAQNYGYTF
.	TRBV20-1	TRBD1	TRBJ1-4	TGCAGTGCTAGAACAGGGGGCGGCGAAAAACTGTTTTTT	CSARTGGGEKLFF
.	TRBV13	TRBD1	TRBJ1-6	TGTGCCAGCAGCATAGACAGGGGGAATTCACCCCTCCACTTT	CASSIDRGNSPLHF
.	TRBV18	.	TRBJ2-5	TGTGCCAGCTCACCACCGCTTCTAGAGACCCAGTACTTC	CASSPPLLETQYF
.	TRBV9	TRBD2	TRBJ2-1	TGTGCCAGCAGCGTAGGAGGGACTAGCGGGAGAGGTAATGAGCAGTTCTTC	CASSVGGTSGRGNEQFF
.	TRBV12-3/TRBV12-4	.	TRBJ2-2	TGTGCCAGCCAGAACCGGGGGACCAACACCGGGGAGCTGTTTTTT	CASQNRGTNTGELFF
.	TRBV11-2	TRBD1	TRBJ2-5	TGTGCCAGCAGCTCCAACAGGGGCAAAAAGACCCAGTACTTC	CASSSNRGKKTQYF
.	TRBV30	TRBD2	TRBJ2-3	TGTGCCTGGAGGCGACTAGCGGGGCGCACAGATACGCAGTATTTT	CAWRRLAGRTDTQYF
.	TRBV1	.	TRBJ1-2	TGCACCAGCAGCCAAGATCCTGGGGCGCCCTATGGCTACACCTTC	CTSSQDPGAPYGYTF
.	TRBV29-1	.	TRBJ1-2	TGCAGCGTCCCGACTTCGGGATTACTCCTACACTTC	CSVPTSGLLLHF
.	TRBV12-3/TRBV12-4	.	TRBJ2-7	TGTGCCAGCAGTTCTGGAGCGGAGGCCTACGAGCAGTACTTC	CASSSGAEAYEQYF
.	TRBV25-1	.	TRBJ2-7	TGTGCCAGCAGTGATGCAGGTCTACACGAGCAGTACTTC	CASSDAGLHEQYF
.	TRBV9	.	TRBJ1-1	TGTGCCAGCAGCCAACAGAACATGAACACTGAAGCTTTCTTT	CASSQQNMNTEAFF
.	TRBV11-3	TRBD1	TRBJ1-2	TGTGCCAGCAGCTCGGCAGGGGGCCGGGGCTATGGCTACACCTTC	CASSSAGGRGYGYTF
.	TRBV30	TRBD1	TRBJ1-6	TGTGCCTGGAGTGACCGACAGGGCGCACCCCTCCACTTT	CAWSDRQGAPLHF
.	TRBV28	.	TRBJ2-2	TGTGCCAGCAGTTTATTAACAGGGGGGGAGCTGTTTTTT	CASSLLTGGELFF
.	TRBV20-1	.	TRBJ2-7	TGCAGTGCCCGACGGAGCTCCTACGAGCAGTACTTC	CSARRSSYEQYF
.	TRBV7-7	.	TRBJ2-7	TGTGCTAGCAGCTTAGAGTCAAGGAGCGAGCAGTACTTC	CASSLESRSEQYF
.	TRBV9	.	TRBJ2-5	TGTGCCAGCAGCTCGCAGACCAGTTTCCAAGAGACCCAGTACTTC	CASSSQTSFQETQYF
.	TRBV5-1	TRBD2	TRBJ2-3	TGCGCCAGCAGCTTGACTAGCGGGAGGGCCAAAGATACGCAGTATTTT	CASSLTSGRAKDTQYF
.	TRBV9	.	TRBJ2-5	TGTGCCAGCAGCCTTTCTACGTGGGCTGCCCAAGAGACCCAGTACTTC	CASSLSTWAAQETQYF
.	TRBV25-1	TRBD2	TRBJ2-5	TGTGCCAGCAGTGAACCTGGCGGGAGGGGAGAGACCCAGTACTTC	CASSEPGGRGETQYF
.	TRBV30	.	TRBJ1-1	TGTGCCTGGAACGGGGAGGACACTGAAGCTTTCTTT	CAWNGEDTEAFF
.	TRBV3-1	TRBD1	TRBJ1-1	TGTGCCAGCAGCACCCGACAGGGCACTGAAGCTTTCTTT	CASSTRQGTEAFF
.	TRBV20-1	.	TRBJ2-1	TGCAGTGCTAGAGAAAGGGGACTTCGCTACAATGAGCAGTTCTTC	CSARERGLRYNEQFF